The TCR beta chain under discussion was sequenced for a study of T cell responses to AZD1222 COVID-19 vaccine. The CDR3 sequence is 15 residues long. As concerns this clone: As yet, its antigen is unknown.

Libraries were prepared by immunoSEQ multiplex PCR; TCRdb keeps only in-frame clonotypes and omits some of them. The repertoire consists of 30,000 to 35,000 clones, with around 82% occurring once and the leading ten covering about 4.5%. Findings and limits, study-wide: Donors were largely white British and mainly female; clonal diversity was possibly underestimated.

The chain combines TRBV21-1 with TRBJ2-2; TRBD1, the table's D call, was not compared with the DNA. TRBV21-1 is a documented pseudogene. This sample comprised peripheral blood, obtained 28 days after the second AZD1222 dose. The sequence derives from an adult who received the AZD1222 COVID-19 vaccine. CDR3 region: CASSKNARGAGELFF. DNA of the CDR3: TGTGCCAGCAGCAAAAACGCCAGGGGTGCCGGGGAGCTGTTTTTT.